The clone carrying this T cell receptor (beta chain) has a handful of counts. The antigen remains unidentified. CDR1 is SNHLY and CDR2 is FYNNEI in the germline V gene. This CDR3 contains 13 residues. V shed 7 bases, J shed 6 bases, and the junction held 9 bases outside the gene matches. The sample originates from a study of identical twins. TCRdb called the 5' RACE reads again in MiXCR, with one record for every CDR3 protein. Here the sample spans fewer than 900,000 distinct CDR3 sequences, over 15% being singletons. Overall study findings and caveats: Instead of following the same donors, the conclusions were based on cross-sectional statistical analysis.

This sample also appeared in a second study, on T cells expressing NK-cell markers. That study adds: Sequenced donors, eight in total, included seven who were HCMV-seropositive and one who was seronegative. T cells sorted in several experiments were restricted to alpha-beta TCR T cells by an anti-gamma-delta TCR antibody.

The chain joins TRBV2 to TRBJ2-7; 7 nucleotides line up with TRBD2. The clonotype was recovered from a woman between 18 and 29 years old in good health. Sequences were obtained from PBMCs. In DNA form, the CDR3 reads TGTGCCAGCACTGCACTTACTAGCGTCGAGCAGTACTTC. It encodes CASTALTSVEQYF.